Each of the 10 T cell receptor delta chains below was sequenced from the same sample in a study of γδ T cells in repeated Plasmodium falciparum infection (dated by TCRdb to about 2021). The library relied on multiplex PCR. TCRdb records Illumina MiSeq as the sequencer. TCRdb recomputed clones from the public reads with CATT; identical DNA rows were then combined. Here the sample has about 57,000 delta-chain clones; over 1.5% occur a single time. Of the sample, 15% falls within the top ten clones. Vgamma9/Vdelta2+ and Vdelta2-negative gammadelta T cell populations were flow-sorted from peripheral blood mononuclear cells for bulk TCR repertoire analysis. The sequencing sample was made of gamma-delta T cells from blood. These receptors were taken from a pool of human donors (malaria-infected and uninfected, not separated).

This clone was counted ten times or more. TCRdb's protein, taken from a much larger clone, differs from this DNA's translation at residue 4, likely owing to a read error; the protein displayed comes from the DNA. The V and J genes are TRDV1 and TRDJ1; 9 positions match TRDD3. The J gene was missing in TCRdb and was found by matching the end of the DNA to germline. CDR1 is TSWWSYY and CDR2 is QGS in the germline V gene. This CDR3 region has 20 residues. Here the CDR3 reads CALEEGAPLRPGDTVDKLIF. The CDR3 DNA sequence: TGTGCTCTTGAGGAAGGAGCGCCTTTACGTCCGGGGGATACAGTCGATAAACTCATCTTT.

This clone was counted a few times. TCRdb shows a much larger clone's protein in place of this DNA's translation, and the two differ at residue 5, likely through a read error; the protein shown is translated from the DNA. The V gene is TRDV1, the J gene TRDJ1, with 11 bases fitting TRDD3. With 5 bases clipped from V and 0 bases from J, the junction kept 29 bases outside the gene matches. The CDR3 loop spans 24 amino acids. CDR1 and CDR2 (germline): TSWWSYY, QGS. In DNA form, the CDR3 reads TGTGCTCTTGGGAATCTTCCTAGGGTCGATGCGCTGGGGGATACCGAACGCAACACCGATAAACTCATCTTT. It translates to CALGNLPRVDALGDTERNTDKLIF.

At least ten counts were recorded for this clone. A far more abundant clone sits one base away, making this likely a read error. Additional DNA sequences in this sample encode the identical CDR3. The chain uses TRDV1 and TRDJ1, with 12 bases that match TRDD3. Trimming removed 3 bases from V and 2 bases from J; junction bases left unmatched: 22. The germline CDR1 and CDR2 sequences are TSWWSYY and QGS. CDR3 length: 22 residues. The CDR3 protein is CALGESFSSSLLGDTGTDKLIF. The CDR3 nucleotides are TGTGCTCTTGGGGAGTCCTTCTCTTCCTCGCTACTGGGGGATACTGGGACCGATAAACTCATCTTT.

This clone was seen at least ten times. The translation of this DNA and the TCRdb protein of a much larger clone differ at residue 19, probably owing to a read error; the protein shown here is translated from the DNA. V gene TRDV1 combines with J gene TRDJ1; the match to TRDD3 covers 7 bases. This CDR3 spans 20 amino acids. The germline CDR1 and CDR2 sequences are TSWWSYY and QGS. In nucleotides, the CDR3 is TGTGCTCTTGGGGACCCAAGCTGGGGGCAACCCCGGGGGTACACCGATAAACTCACCTTT. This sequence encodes CALGDPSWGQPRGYTDKLTF.

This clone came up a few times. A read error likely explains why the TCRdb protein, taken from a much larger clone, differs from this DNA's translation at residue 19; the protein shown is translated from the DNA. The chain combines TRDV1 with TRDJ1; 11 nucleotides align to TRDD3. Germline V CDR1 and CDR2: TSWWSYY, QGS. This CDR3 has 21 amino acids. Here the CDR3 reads CALGVPSYGIWGIRPGVKHIF. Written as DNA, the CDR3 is TGTGCTCTTGGGGTTCCTTCCTACGGGATATGGGGGATACGCCCAGGGGTTAAACACATCTTT.

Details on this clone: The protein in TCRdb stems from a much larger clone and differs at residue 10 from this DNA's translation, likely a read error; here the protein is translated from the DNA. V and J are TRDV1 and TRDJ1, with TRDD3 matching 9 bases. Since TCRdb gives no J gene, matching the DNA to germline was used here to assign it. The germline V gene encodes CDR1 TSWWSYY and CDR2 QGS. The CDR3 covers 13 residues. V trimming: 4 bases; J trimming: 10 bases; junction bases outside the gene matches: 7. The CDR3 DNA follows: TGTGCTCTTGGGGTACTGGGGGACGCTAGACTCATCTTT. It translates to CALGVLGDARLIF.

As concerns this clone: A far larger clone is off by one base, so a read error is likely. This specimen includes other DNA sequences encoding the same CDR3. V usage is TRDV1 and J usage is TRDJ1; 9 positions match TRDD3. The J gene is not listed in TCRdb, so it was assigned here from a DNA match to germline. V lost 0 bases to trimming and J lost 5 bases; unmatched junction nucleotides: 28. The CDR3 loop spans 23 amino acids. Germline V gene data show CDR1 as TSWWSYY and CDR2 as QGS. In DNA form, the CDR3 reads TGTGCTCTTGGGGAACTAATATCTCTACCTTATAACTGGGGGAAAAGGGGTGTTGATAAACTCATCTTT. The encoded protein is CALGELISLPYNWGKRGVDKLIF.

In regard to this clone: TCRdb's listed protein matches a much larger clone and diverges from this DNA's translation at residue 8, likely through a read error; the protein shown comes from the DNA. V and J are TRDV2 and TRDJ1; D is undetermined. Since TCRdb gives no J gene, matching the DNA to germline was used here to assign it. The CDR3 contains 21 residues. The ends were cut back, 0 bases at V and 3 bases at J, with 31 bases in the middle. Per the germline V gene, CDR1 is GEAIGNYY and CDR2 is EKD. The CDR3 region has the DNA TGTGCCTGTGACACCGATGACGAGGGGTGGATCGACCCCCCCGACGCCGATAAACTCATCTTT. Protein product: CACDTDDEGWIDPPDADKLIF.

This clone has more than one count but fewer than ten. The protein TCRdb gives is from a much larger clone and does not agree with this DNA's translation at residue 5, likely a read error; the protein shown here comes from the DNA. CDR3 nucleotide sequence: TGTGCTCTTGGGAACCCCTCTTCCTACAGGGGATACGCCACACTCGGGTACACCGATAAACTCATCTTT. Translation: CALGNPSSYRGYATLGYTDKLIF. The chain combines TRDV1 with TRDJ1; possibly TRDD3 for D (9 bases). The J gene was missing in TCRdb and was found by matching the end of the DNA to germline. Between the trimmed V and J ends, which lost 5 bases and 0 bases, there was a span of 37 bases. CDR1 is TSWWSYY, CDR2 QGS, per germline. The CDR3 loop spans 23 amino acids.

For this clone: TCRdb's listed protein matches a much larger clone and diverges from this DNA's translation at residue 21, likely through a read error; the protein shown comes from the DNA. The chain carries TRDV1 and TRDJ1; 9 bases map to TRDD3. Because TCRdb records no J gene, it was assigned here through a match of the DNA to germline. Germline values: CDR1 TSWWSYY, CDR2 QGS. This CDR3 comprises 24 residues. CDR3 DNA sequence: TGTGCTCTTGGGGGATACACTCCCTTACCGGAGGTCTTTTACTGGGGGACTTCCACCGATGAACTCATCTTT. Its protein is CALGGYTPLPEVFYWGTSTDELIF.